These 10 T cell receptor beta chains were all obtained from the same sample, sequenced in a study of blood T cells in healthy people across ages (dated by TCRdb to 2014 to 2015). The library was obtained by 5' RACE. The instrument was an Illumina HiSeq 2500. A second roughly 6 to 12 cycle PCR used a sample-barcoded 5' primer and a J-beta primer mix. TCRdb applied fastp at Q25 and MiXCR to the public reads, then kept only in-frame beta chains. For every CDR3 protein sequence, its rows merge into one entry that carries the most common genes and DNA. In all, the sample holds roughly 1,500,000 distinct CDR3 sequences, and approximately 42% of those were seen once. The ten largest clones capture 7.9% of the sample. The sample was blood. These TCRs come from a woman younger than 30 in good health.

This chain uses TRBV7-6 with TRBJ1-1; D gene unclear. Between the trimmed V and J ends, which lost 5 bases and 3 bases, there was a span of 10 bases. The CDR3 runs 13 residues. From germline, CDR1 is SGHVS and CDR2 FNYEAQ. The CDR3 region has the DNA TGTGCCAGCAGCCCCACTGAGGACACTGAAGCTTTCTTT. Translated: CASSPTEDTEAFF.

The chain carries TRBV12-3 or TRBV12-4 and TRBJ2-3; D unresolved. The CDR3 is 15 residues long. V dropped 3 bases and J dropped 0 bases, with 10 bases sitting between them. The CDR3 here is CASSLSRSSTDTQYF. The CDR3 DNA is TGTGCCAGCAGTTTGTCCAGGTCTAGCACAGATACGCAGTATTTT.

Only one count was recorded for this clonotype. V is TRBV28 and J is TRBJ2-3, with 9 bases lining up with TRBD2. V lost 7 bases, J lost 4 bases, and 12 bases stayed unmatched. Germline values: CDR1 MDHEN, CDR2 SYDVKM. The CDR3 spans 16 residues. CDR3 protein: CASTLAGVNVPDTQYF. The CDR3 DNA is TGTGCCAGCACCTTAGCGGGAGTAAACGTTCCAGATACGCAGTATTTT.

The chain recombines TRBV11-2 with TRBJ1-2; 9 bases map to TRBD1. Trimming removed 5 bases from V and 3 bases from J; junction bases left unmatched: 7. Germline CDR1 is SGHAT and CDR2 is FQNNGV. The CDR3 totals 15 residues. CDR3 coding DNA: TGTGCCAGCAGCACTTGGACAGGGGTGGACTATGGCTACACCTTC. It yields the protein CASSTWTGVDYGYTF.

This chain connects TRBV6-2 or TRBV6-3 to TRBJ2-1; 11 nucleotides match TRBD2. The CDR3 consists of 15 residues. From germline, CDR1 is MNHEY and CDR2 SVGEGT. Losses at the gene ends were 2 bases for V and 9 bases for J; bases not matched to a gene: 6. The CDR3 DNA sequence: TGTGCCAGCAGTTACGCGGGGACTAGCGGTACTGAGCAGTTCTTC. Translated, it gives CASSYAGTSGTEQFF.

This clonotype appeared many times. One junction end disagrees with the germline gene, perhaps due to a read error. The CDR3 DNA reads TGTGCTAGCAGCCCTGGGTTAGCAGATACGCAGTATTTT. Amino acid sequence: CASSPGLADTQYF. J is TRBJ2-3 and V is TRBV7-7; the D is unclear. Germline V gene data show CDR1 as SSHAT and CDR2 as FNYEAQ (reference sequence). The CDR3 is made up of 13 amino acids.

The chain uses TRBV7-2 and TRBJ2-5; D possibly corresponds to TRBD2 (5 bases). Germline-derived CDR1 and CDR2 are SGHTA and FQGNSA. This CDR3 comprises 12 residues. Trimming removed 7 bases from V and 11 bases from J, with 17 bases in between. CDR3 sequence (DNA): TGTGCCAGCACCCGGGGTTTAAATGAGCAGTACTTC. It yields the protein CASTRGLNEQYF. The full variable domain, rest sourced from reference TRBV7-2 and TRBJ2-5, is GAGVSQSPSNKVTEKGKDVELRCDPISGHTALYWYRQSLGQGLEFLIYFQGNSAPDKSGLPSDRFSAERTGGSVSTLTIQRTQQEDSAVYLCASTRGLNEQYFGPGTRLLVL.

The chain joins TRBV12-3 or TRBV12-4 to TRBJ1-3; possible D gene TRBD1, 5 bases. The CDR3 runs 15 residues. The V gene lost 5 bases and the J gene lost 0 bases, with 11 bases spanning the gap. The CDR3 coding sequence is TGTGCCAGCAGTCCTGACAGCCACTCTGGAAACACCATATATTTT. It specifies CASSPDSHSGNTIYF.

The genes are TRBV20-1 and TRBJ2-5, with D perhaps assigned TRBD1 or TRBD2 (7 bases each). The tail of the sequence fits TRBJ2-7 better, so the J call may be wrong. Germline V gene data show CDR1 as DFQATT and CDR2 as SNEGSKA (reference sequence). The CDR3 contains 15 residues. The CDR3 here is CSAGGAGQLIYEQYF. CDR3 bases: TGCAGTGCTGGCGGAGCGGGACAGCTAATCTACGAGCAGTACTTC.

This clonotype was observed a few times. This chain connects TRBV7-9 to TRBJ1-5; possible D gene TRBD1, 6 bases. Germline CDR1 and CDR2: SEHNR and FQNEAQ (reference sequence). Trimming removed 6 bases at V and 4 bases at J, with 16 bases between. CDR3 size: 15 residues. CDR3 in DNA: TGTGCCAGCAGGGGGGCCGGGACAATTAATCAGCCCCAGCATTTT. This sequence encodes CASRGAGTINQPQHF.